A selection of T cell receptor beta chains follows, all from one sample in a study of T cells in Graves' hyperthyroidism and ophthalmopathy. Each CDR3 protein gets one entry after TCRdb re-called the multiplex PCR reads with MiXCR. The sample records under 400,000 distinct CDR3 sequences, approximately 16% being singletons. Material: blood. The receptors here all came from an older woman with Graves' ophthalmopathy. Each CDR3 is given with its conserved first and last residue. Fields, in order: clone size, J gene, D gene, V gene, CDR3 DNA, CDR3 protein. A D gene is named only where the DNA matches it firmly. Size tells how often a clone was seen (once, few, many) or the class of an expanded clone, and some rows leave it out.

>many|TRBJ2-1|NA|TRBV29-1
TGCAGCGTTGAGGGCCGGGGGTACAATGAGCAGTTCTTC
CSVEGRGYNEQFF
>NA|TRBJ2-1|TRBD2|TRBV20-1
TGCAGTGCTAGGGTGGCGGGAGGGACTAGCGGGTACGAGCAGTTCTTC
CSARVAGGTSGYEQFF
>many|TRBJ2-7|NA|TRBV28
TGTGCCAGCAGTTTGGGTCAGGGGGGCGAGCAGTACTTC
CASSLGQGGEQYF
>NA|TRBJ1-1|NA|TRBV29-1
TGCAGCGTTGAAGATGTGGGGTCTGAAGCTTTCTTT
CSVEDVGSEAFF
>many|TRBJ2-1|TRBD1|TRBV3-1
TGTGCCAGCAGCCGAGCCGGGACAGGGATCAATGAGCAGTTCTTC
CASSRAGTGINEQFF
>NA|TRBJ1-2|TRBD1|TRBV6-1
TGTGCCAGCAGCCGACAGGGGGCTTTTGGCTACACCTTC
CASSRQGAFGYTF
>many|TRBJ1-5|NA|TRBV28
TGTGCCACCTTACCAAACACGGGCGCCAGCAATCAGCCCCAGCATTTT
CATLPNTGASNQPQHF
>many|TRBJ2-3|NA|TRBV30
TGTGCCTGGAGTGAACAGCGCACAGATACGCAGTATTTT
CAWSEQRTDTQYF
>many|TRBJ1-1|NA|TRBV28
TGTGCCAGCAGTCTTACGAGACCGTCTGAAGCTTTCTTT
CASSLTRPSEAFF
>many|TRBJ2-1|TRBD2|TRBV27
TGTGCCAGCAGTCCAGGGACTAGCGGCAACAATGAGCAGTTCTTC
CASSPGTSGNNEQFF
>NA|TRBJ2-2|NA|TRBV15
TGTGCCACCAGCAGTAGTGTCGGGGAGCTGTTTTTT
CATSSSVGELFF
>many|TRBJ2-5|NA|TRBV7-2
TGTGCCAGCAGCTTAGAGAGGACCCGGGGGGAGACCCAGTACTTC
CASSLERTRGETQYF
>few|TRBJ2-1|TRBD2|TRBV12-3/TRBV12-4
TGTGCCAGCAGTCCTTCGGGACTAGCGGGGAATGAGCAGTTCTTC
CASSPSGLAGNEQFF
>NA|TRBJ2-7|TRBD1|TRBV29-1
TGCAGCGTCGACACCGACAGGGGCCACGAGCAGTACTTC
CSVDTDRGHEQYF
>few|TRBJ2-2|TRBD2|TRBV12-3/TRBV12-4
TGTGCCAGCAGGCCGGGACTAGCGGTCTTCACCGGGGAGCTGTTTTTT
CASRPGLAVFTGELFF
>NA|TRBJ2-1|TRBD2|TRBV7-3
TGTGCCAGCAGCCCTTTAGGGACTAGCGGCTACAATGAGCAGTTCTTC
CASSPLGTSGYNEQFF
>many|TRBJ2-7|TRBD2|TRBV20-1
TGCAGTGCCAGGACTAGCGCGTCCTACGAGCAGTACTTC
CSARTSASYEQYF
>NA|TRBJ2-7|NA|TRBV13
TGTGCCACCGAGGCGGCGGGGACTCCCTACAATGAGCAGTACTTC
CATEAAGTPYNEQYF
>many|TRBJ1-1|NA|TRBV5-1
TGCGCCAGCAGCCCCATGGGCACTGAAGCTTTCTTT
CASSPMGTEAFF
>NA|TRBJ1-2|NA|TRBV6-1
TGTGCCAGCATTCCTTCGGGGGGGACCTATGGCTACACCTTC
CASIPSGGTYGYTF
>NA|TRBJ2-7|TRBD2|TRBV6-5
TGTGCCAGCAGTTCCCCCCGGACTAGGGACGAGCAGTACTTC
CASSSPRTRDEQYF
>many|TRBJ2-3|TRBD2|TRBV24-1
TGTGCCACCAGTACTAGCGGGAGCCCAGATACGCAGTATTTT
CATSTSGSPDTQYF
>NA|TRBJ2-3|NA|TRBV6-5
TGTGCCGGCAGTTACTCCAGCACAGATACGCAGTATTTT
CAGSYSSTDTQYF
>many|TRBJ1-1|NA|TRBV5-1
TGCGCCAGCAGCTTGGTGGAGGCAGGAGTGACTGAAGCTTTCTTT
CASSLVEAGVTEAFF
>many|TRBJ2-3|NA|TRBV5-6
TGTGCCAGCAGCTTGATGACGGTTAGCACAGATACGCAGTATTTT
CASSLMTVSTDTQYF
>NA|TRBJ1-2|NA|TRBV19
TGTGCCAGTAGTACAGGGTCTGGCTACACCTTC
CASSTGSGYTF
>NA|TRBJ2-5|TRBD2|TRBV20-1
TGCAGTGAGAGGGAGGGGGAGACCCAGTACTTC
CSEREGETQYF
>NA|TRBJ2-6|TRBD1|TRBV10-3
TGTGCCATCAGTGAGTCGACTCTAGGGGGCCTCTCTGGGGCCAACGTCCTGACTTTC
CAISESTLGGLSGANVLTF
>many|TRBJ2-3|NA|TRBV5-1
TGCGCCAGCAGCTTGGAACAGACCACAGATACGCAGTATTTT
CASSLEQTTDTQYF
>many|TRBJ1-1|NA|TRBV6-1
TGTGCCAGCAGGGGGGAGATGAACACTGAAGCTTTCTTT
CASRGEMNTEAFF
>many|TRBJ1-2|TRBD1|TRBV5-1
TGTGCCAGCAGCCTACAGGGGAATGGCTACACCTTC
CASSLQGNGYTF
>many|TRBJ1-2|NA|TRBV24-1
TGTGCCACCAGTGATCGCAGGGGACCTTATGGCTACACCTTC
CATSDRRGPYGYTF
>once|TRBJ2-7|TRBD1|TRBV19
TGTGCCAGTAGTCCGGACAGGGGGCGATTGGGCGAGCAGTACTTC
CASSPDRGRLGEQYF
>many|TRBJ2-2|NA|TRBV2
TGTGCCAGCACGTCCTTCACTTCGAACACCGGGGAGCTGTTTTTT
CASTSFTSNTGELFF
>few|TRBJ2-7|NA|TRBV24-1
TGTGCCACCACCGTCCGACAGCTTTTCTACGAGCAGTACTTC
CATTVRQLFYEQYF
>few|TRBJ2-1|NA|TRBV5-1
TGCGCCAGCAGCTATGGCCCGAACCCCTACAATGAGCAGTTCTTC
CASSYGPNPYNEQFF
>NA|TRBJ1-2|NA|TRBV11-2
TGTGCCAGCAGCCTCGAACTGTCTGGCTACACCTTC
CASSLELSGYTF
>few|TRBJ2-1|TRBD2|TRBV28
TGTGCCAGCGGACGGGTACTTATAATCGGACTAGCGGGAGGTGGTGAGCAGTTCTTC
CASGRVLIIGLAGGGEQFF
>many|TRBJ2-7|NA|TRBV2
TGTGCCAGCAGTGGGGACACCGCCTACGAGCAGTACTTC
CASSGDTAYEQYF